Below are 28 T cell receptor beta chains sequenced from a single sample in a study of T cell changes during pregnancy in multiple sclerosis. TCRdb's table, derived via immunoSEQ multiplex PCR, lists solely in-frame clones and lacks some. The repertoire holds around 40,000 clones, 90% seen once, with around 0.48% in the top ten. The material was CD4+ T cells from peripheral blood mononuclear cells, obtained in the first trimester of pregnancy. The receptors were gathered from a female donor in good health, enrolled as a control in a pregnancy study.

The V and J genes are TRBV2 and TRBJ2-1, with D possibly matching TRBD2 (7 bases). The CDR3 contains 15 residues. Germline CDR1 SNHLY, CDR2 FYNNEI. The ends were cut back, 4 bases at V and 2 bases at J, with 12 bases in the middle. Written as DNA, the CDR3 is TGTGCCAGCAGTGCTGACGGGGGGCCCTACAATGAGCAGTTCTTC. Translation gives CASSADGGPYNEQFF.

The J gene is TRBJ1-2, the V gene TRBV7-9, with 9 bases lining up with TRBD1. Germline V gene lookup returns CDR1 SEHNR and CDR2 FQNEAQ (reference sequence). The CDR3 runs 15 residues. J was trimmed by 7 bases and V by 3 bases; bases with no gene match: 9. The CDR3 nucleotides read TGTGCCAGCAGCTTCGAGACAGGGGGTAGTGGTGGCTACACCTTC. It codes for CASSFETGGSGGYTF.

The J gene is TRBJ2-4, the V gene TRBV21-1; no DNA check was done on the table's D call, TRBD2. TRBV21-1 counts as a pseudogene. The CDR3 is 17 residues long. Here the CDR3 reads CASSKGGERVAKNIQYF. CDR3 in DNA: TGTGCCAGCAGCAAGGGGGGAGAGAGGGTGGCCAAAAACATTCAGTACTTC.

The chain recombines TRBV7-2 with TRBJ2-6; weak D call: TRBD2 (5 bases). Germline V gives CDR1 SGHTA, CDR2 FQGNSA. V was trimmed by 7 bases and J by 1 base, leaving 14 bases between them. CDR3 length: 16 residues. The CDR3 DNA sequence: TGTGCCAGCACCCCCACCAGAGGGTCTGGGGCCAACGTCCTGACTTTC. It is translated as CASTPTRGSGANVLTF.

The gene calls are TRBV9 and TRBJ2-1; 9 bases line up with TRBD2. The length of the CDR3 is 13 residues. The junction had 7 bases not matched to a gene; V was cut back by 6 bases and J by 9 bases. Germline loops: CDR1 SGDLS, CDR2 YYNGEE. CDR3 nucleotides: TGTGCCAGCACAAGCGGGGGGTTCAGTGAGCAGTTCTTC. This gives the protein CASTSGGFSEQFF.

CDR3 in amino acids: CASSSTRGLADTQYF. The CDR3 DNA is TGTGCCAGCAGCTCGACTCGGGGTCTGGCAGATACGCAGTATTTT. The rearrangement links TRBV7-9 to TRBJ2-3; a weak D match, TRBD2 (5 bases). The length of the CDR3 is 15 residues. Trimming stripped 4 bases from V and 4 bases from J, with 15 bases between. Germline V gene lookup returns CDR1 SEHNR and CDR2 FQNEAQ (reference sequence).

As for this clone: At the DNA level, this CDR3 is encoded by other sequences in the same sample as well. The chain uses TRBV7-2 and TRBJ2-3, with 10 positions matching TRBD2. J gave up 4 bases and V 5 bases, and 3 bases lay outside the gene matches. The germline CDR1 and CDR2 sequences are SGHTA and FQGNSA. The CDR3 is 14 residues long. CDR3 sequence reads: CASSKGLAADTQYF. Written as DNA, the CDR3 is TGTGCCAGCAGCAAAGGACTAGCGGCAGATACGCAGTATTTT.

This chain joins TRBV7-3 and TRBJ2-2; 8 bases are a match to TRBD1. Looked up from germline, CDR1 is SGHTA and CDR2 is FQGTGA. This CDR3 spans 14 amino acids. J gave up 4 bases and V 5 bases, and 3 bases lay outside the gene matches. CDR3 in DNA: TGTGCCAGCAGCGAGGACAGGGTCACCGGGGAGCTGTTTTTT. It specifies CASSEDRVTGELFF.

V and J are TRBV6-1 and TRBJ2-7, with D tentatively TRBD2 (5 bases). Trimming left V 0 bases short and J 0 bases short, with 12 bases between. This CDR3 has 16 amino acids. Germline CDR1 and CDR2: MNHNS and SASEGT. Here the CDR3 reads CASSEAGIGSSYEQYF. CDR3 DNA: TGTGCCAGCAGTGAAGCTGGGATAGGGAGCTCCTACGAGCAGTACTTC.

The rearrangement links TRBV15 to TRBJ1-1; D remains ambiguous. V was cut by 2 bases and J by 1 base, with 14 bases left in between. The CDR3 has 16 residues. Germline V gene sequence: CDR1 LNHNV, CDR2 YYDKDF (reference sequence). The CDR3 region has the DNA TGTGCCACCAGCAGAAGAGCCGAGTCTCGGAACACTGAAGCTTTCTTT. Translated: CATSRRAESRNTEAFF.

The chain is built from TRBV7-9 and TRBJ1-1; tentatively, D is TRBD1 (6 bases). V was pared by 4 bases and J by 6 bases, with 15 bases between. The CDR3 spans 14 residues. CDR1 SEHNR and CDR2 FQNEAQ come from the germline V gene (reference sequence). The CDR3 DNA sequence: TGTGCCAGCAGCTCGGGACAAAGCCGGGCTGAAGCTTTCTTT. It translates to CASSSGQSRAEAFF.

The chain employs TRBV9 and TRBJ2-2; 10 nucleotides match TRBD1. The CDR3 runs 15 residues. Germline V lookup: CDR1 SGDLS, CDR2 YYNGEE. With V trimmed by 10 bases and J by 0 bases, 6 bases remained unmatched. The CDR3 bases are TGTGCCGTCAGACAGGGGGCTTCGAACACCGGGGAGCTGTTTTTT. As protein: CAVRQGASNTGELFF.

This chain uses TRBV6-6 with TRBJ1-3, with 10 bases aligning to TRBD1. This CDR3 is 15 amino acids long. J was trimmed by 2 bases and V by 5 bases; bases with no gene match: 3. Looked up from germline, CDR1 is MNHNY and CDR2 is SVGAGI (reference sequence). CDR3 region: CASSRQGAAGNTIYF. In DNA, the CDR3 is TGTGCCAGCAGTCGACAGGGGGCGGCTGGAAACACCATATATTTT.

The rearrangement links TRBV15 to TRBJ1-1; tentatively, D is TRBD1 (5 bases). The CDR3 covers 13 residues. Germline V CDR1 and CDR2: LNHNV, YYDKDF (reference sequence). Trimming took off 3 bases at V and 4 bases at J, with 9 bases between the two ends. CDR3 DNA: TGTGCCACCAGCAGTGGGGGGACCACTGAAGCTTTCTTT. Amino acid sequence: CATSSGGTTEAFF.

This clone was recorded only once. The gene calls are TRBV6-1 and TRBJ1-3; D is unresolved. V was shortened by 8 bases and J by 0 bases, with 11 bases between the two germline ends. CDR1 and CDR2 from the germline V gene are MNHNS and SASEGT. This CDR3 is 14 amino acids long. CDR3 amino acids: CASPPAGSGNTIYF. The CDR3 region has the DNA TGTGCCAGCCCTCCCGCGGGCTCTGGAAACACCATATATTTT.

The J gene is TRBJ1-6, the V gene TRBV30; tentative D call: TRBD1 (5 bases). CDR3 length: 12 residues. V shed 5 bases and J shed 10 bases, with 12 bases lying between them. Germline CDR1 and CDR2: GTSNPN and SVGIG (reference sequence). In nucleotides, the CDR3 is TGTGCCTGGGGGGGGTGGGCATCACCCCTCCACTTT. This translates into CAWGGWASPLHF.

The CDR3 loop reads CASSSGGAPETQYF. The DNA of the CDR3 is TGTGCCAGCAGCTCGGGGGGGGCTCCAGAGACCCAGTACTTC. The chain links TRBV7-9 to TRBJ2-5, with TRBD2 identical over 8 bases. Trimming took 4 bases from V and 4 from J; bases not matched to a gene: 5. In germline, CDR1 is SEHNR, CDR2 FQNEAQ (reference sequence). The CDR3 extends over 14 amino acids.

The chain couples TRBV20-1 to TRBJ1-1; D unclear. Between the trimmed V and J ends, which lost 3 bases and 11 bases, there was a span of 13 bases. Germline CDR1 and CDR2: DFQATT and SNEGSKA (reference sequence). This CDR3 spans 11 amino acids. The CDR3 loop is CSASDGREAFF. The CDR3 nucleotides are TGCAGTGCTAGTGACGGCCGGGAGGCTTTCTTT.

J is TRBJ2-7 and V is TRBV5-3; TRBD1 matches 9 bases. TRBV5-3 is an ORF for which the function is uncertain. The V gene end was trimmed by 4 bases and the J gene end by 2 bases; junction bases not matched to a gene: 7. The CDR3 is 15 amino acids. As DNA, the CDR3 is TGTGCCAGAAGCCCAGGGACAGGGTTTCCCTACGAGCAGTACTTC. It codes for CARSPGTGFPYEQYF.

The rearrangement uses TRBV6-5 and TRBJ2-3; a weak D match, TRBD2 (6 bases). The length of the CDR3 is 14 residues. From germline, CDR1 is MNHEY and CDR2 SVGAGI. V was cut by 6 bases and J by 3 bases, with 13 bases left in between. CDR3 region: CASSRGAGTDTQYF. Written as DNA, the CDR3 is TGTGCCAGCAGCCGGGGTGCGGGGACAGATACGCAGTATTTT.

The rearrangement joins TRBV18 to TRBJ2-7; TRBD1 matches at 7 bases. After removal of 0 bases from V and 3 bases from J, the junction contained 2 bases not matched to a gene. The germline V gene has CDR1 KGHSH and CDR2 LQKENI. The CDR3 runs to 14 residues. CDR3 in amino acids: CASSPPTGSYEQYF. Written as DNA, the CDR3 is TGTGCCAGCTCACCACCGACAGGGAGCTACGAGCAGTACTTC.

The chain carries TRBV20-1 and TRBJ1-2; maybe TRBD1 (5 bases). The germline gives CDR1 DFQATT, CDR2 SNEGSKA (reference sequence). V lost 5 bases, J lost 7 bases, and 11 bases lay in between. The CDR3 spans 11 residues. This chain's CDR3 is CSASQGGGYTF. Here the CDR3 DNA reads TGCAGTGCTTCCCAGGGTGGTGGCTACACCTTC.

This clone has a handful of counts. The chain couples TRBV5-4 to TRBJ2-7; 8 bases agree with TRBD1. Germline V lookup: CDR1 SGHNT, CDR2 YYREEE (reference sequence). CDR3 length: 14 residues. The junction had 4 bases not matched to a gene; V was cut back by 4 bases and J by 1 base. The CDR3 is CASSETGVSYEQYF. In DNA form, the CDR3 reads TGTGCCAGCAGCGAGACAGGGGTTTCCTACGAGCAGTACTTC.

In nucleotides, the CDR3 is TGTGCCAGCAGGAGGGGACAGGGCCACGAGCAGTACTTC. It encodes CASRRGQGHEQYF. The rearrangement links TRBV6-6 to TRBJ2-7, with 9 bases aligning to TRBD1. The germline CDR1 and CDR2 sequences are MNHNY and SVGAGI (reference sequence). This CDR3 contains 13 residues. Trimming took 6 bases from V and 5 from J; bases not matched to a gene: 5.

The table lists this clone with a count of one. The chain recombines TRBV7-2 with TRBJ2-5; 9 nucleotides line up with TRBD2. J gave up 5 bases and V 4 bases, and 11 bases lay outside the gene matches. The CDR3 loop spans 16 amino acids. Per germline, CDR1 SGHTA and CDR2 FQGNSA. The CDR3 protein is CASSSKSAGGRETQYF. The DNA of the CDR3 is TGTGCCAGCAGCTCCAAATCGGCGGGGGGGCGGGAGACCCAGTACTTC. Complete variable domain (other parts from reference TRBV7-2 and TRBJ2-5): GAGVSQSPSNKVTEKGKDVELRCDPISGHTALYWYRQSLGQGLEFLIYFQGNSAPDKSGLPSDRFSAERTGGSVSTLTIQRTQQEDSAVYLCASSSKSAGGRETQYFGPGTRLLVL.

This sequence joins TRBV7-9 and TRBJ2-1; tentative D call: TRBD2 (5 bases). The CDR3 spans 14 residues. Germline lookup yields CDR1 SEHNR and CDR2 FQNEAQ (reference sequence). V shed 4 bases and J shed 4 bases, with 11 bases lying between them. CDR3 in amino acids: CASSSGTGYNEQFF. In nucleotides, the CDR3 is TGTGCCAGCAGCTCCGGCACGGGGTACAATGAGCAGTTCTTC.

The chain recombines TRBV18 with TRBJ1-6, with no clear D. The CDR3 is 13 amino acids. Germline CDR1 is KGHSH and CDR2 is LQKENI. The V end lost 3 bases, the J end lost 8 bases, and 8 bases lay between the germline ends. The CDR3 DNA reads as TGTGCCAGCTCACCCTCCTTCGATTCACCCCTCCACTTT. Translation: CASSPSFDSPLHF.

The chain employs TRBV7-3 and TRBJ2-5, with 7 bases aligning to TRBD2. Losses at the gene ends were 5 bases for V and 2 bases for J; bases not matched to a gene: 8. Germline loops: CDR1 SGHTA, CDR2 FQGTGA. The CDR3 length is 15 residues. The CDR3 DNA sequence: TGTGCCAGCAGCCTTTTCAGCGGGGCGCAAGAGACCCAGTACTTC. This encodes CASSLFSGAQETQYF.